This T cell receptor (beta chain) stems from a study of blood T cell repertoires in COVID-19. Overall study: The United States, Italy and Spain were the sources of the acute and convalescent COVID-19 samples. T cells, B-cell-depleted T cells, or PBMCs provided the cDNA or gDNA that served as material.

In the original analysis: Amplification of reference gene primers provided the estimated nucleated cell counts. Sequencing used immunoSEQ multiplex PCR; TCRdb keeps in-frame clones, though not all of them. For V, J and clone size, that table is used; D and trimming come from the DNA. The sample yields about 40,000 clones, more than 80% seen once. This CDR3 spans 16 amino acids. Germline V gene data show CDR1 as KGHDR and CDR2 as SFDVKD. V was trimmed by 7 bases and J by 5 bases, leaving 22 bases between them. The chain combines TRBV24-1 with TRBJ2-5, with D perhaps TRBD2 (5 bases). Material for sequencing was peripheral blood. This sequence originates from a man aged 45-65 years with active or convalescent COVID-19. This CDR3 reads CATSGGPGSDLETQYF. CDR3 DNA sequence: TGTGCCACCAGCGGCGGCCCGGGGTCAGACCTCGAGACCCAGTACTTC.